This TCR beta chain emerged from a study of human T cells and chemical hapten exposure. Study in general: An area of 2 cm by around 2 cm on upper inner arm skin received 2% DPC for sensitization. Study results and caveats: Expanded TCR counts at PT1 were positively correlated with the patch test score.

Time point meaning: pre-sensitization, week 0. Treatment here: therapeutic diphenylcyclopropenone sensitization with weekly scalp DPC. Researchers sampled blood before each patch test went on. Original methodology: Counting gave a median of 95,638 TCRs per sample, with values ranging from roughly 20,000 to 700,000. One entry per CDR3 protein, called by TCRdb with MiXCR from the RACE reads. None of the V and J calls come from the authors' own analysis; TCRdb made them. The repertoire includes approximately 320,000 distinct CDR3 sequences, 5.5% of them detected once, and over 7% sits in the top ten. This clonotype appeared many times. Its antigen is unidentified. CDR1 SGHDN and CDR2 FVKESK come from the germline V gene. CDR3 length equals 14 residues. Trimming shortened V by 1 base and J by 4 bases, and 5 bases separated the two germline ends.

The chain links TRBV14 to TRBJ1-6; a possible D gene is TRBD1 (5 bases). Sample: whole blood, taken in connection with sensitization to the hapten diphenylcyclopropenone (DPC). The sequence came from a woman aged 18-35 years with alopecia areata. Some clones in this sample may be carry-over from other donors' samples. The CDR3 sequence is CASSQGTYNSPLHF. The CDR3 DNA sequence: TGTGCCAGCAGCCAAGGGACATATAATTCACCCCTCCACTTT.